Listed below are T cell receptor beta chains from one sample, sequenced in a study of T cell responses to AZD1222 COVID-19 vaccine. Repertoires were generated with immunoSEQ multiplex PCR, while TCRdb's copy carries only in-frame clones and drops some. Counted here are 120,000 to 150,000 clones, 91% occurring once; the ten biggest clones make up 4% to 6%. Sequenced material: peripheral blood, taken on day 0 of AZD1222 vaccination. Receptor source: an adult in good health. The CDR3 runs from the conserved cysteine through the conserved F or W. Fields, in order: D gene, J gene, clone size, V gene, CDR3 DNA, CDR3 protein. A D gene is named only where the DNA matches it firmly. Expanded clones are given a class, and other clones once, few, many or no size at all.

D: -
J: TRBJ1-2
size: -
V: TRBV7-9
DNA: TGTGCCAGCAGCCCGACGGACTCTTTGAACTATGGCTACACCTTC
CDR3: CASSPTDSLNYGYTF

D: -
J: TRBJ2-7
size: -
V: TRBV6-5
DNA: TGTGCCAGCAGTCCTGGGACATACGAGCAGTACTTC
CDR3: CASSPGTYEQYF

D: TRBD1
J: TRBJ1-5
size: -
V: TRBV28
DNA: TGTGCCAGCAGTCTCCCACAGGGGCGGCAGCCCCAGCATTTT
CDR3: CASSLPQGRQPQHF

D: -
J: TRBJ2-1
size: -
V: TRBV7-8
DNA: TGTGCCAGCAGCATAACTACGGCGAACTCCTACAATGAGCAGTTCTTC
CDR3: CASSITTANSYNEQFF

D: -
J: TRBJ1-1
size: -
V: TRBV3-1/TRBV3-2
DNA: TGTGCCAGCAGCCAAATAGGGGTGAGCACTGAAGCTTTCTTT
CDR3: CASSQIGVSTEAFF

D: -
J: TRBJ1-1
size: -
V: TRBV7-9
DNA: TGTGCCAGCAGCGGGGACGTCCGCTTTCCAGGTGAAGCTTTCTTT
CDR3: CASSGDVRFPGEAFF

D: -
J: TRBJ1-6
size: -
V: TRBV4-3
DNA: TGCGCCAGCAGTTGGGGGTCCGTGAATTCACCCCTCCACTTT
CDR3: CASSWGSVNSPLHF

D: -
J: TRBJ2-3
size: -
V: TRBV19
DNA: TGTGCCAGTTCCAGGTCAGGGGCTAGCACAGATACGCAGTATTTT
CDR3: CASSRSGASTDTQYF

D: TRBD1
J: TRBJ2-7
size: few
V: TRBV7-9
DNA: TGTGCCAGCAGCTTATCGACAGGGGCTGCAAGCTACGAGCAGTACTTC
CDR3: CASSLSTGAASYEQYF

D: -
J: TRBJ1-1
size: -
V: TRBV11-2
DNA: TGTGCCAGCAGCACACAGAACACTGAAGCTTTCTTT
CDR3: CASSTQNTEAFF

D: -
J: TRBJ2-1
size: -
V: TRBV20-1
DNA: TGCAGTGCCCCGCGGTACAATGAGCAGTTCTTC
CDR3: CSAPRYNEQFF

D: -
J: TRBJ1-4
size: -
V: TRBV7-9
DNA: TGTGCCAGCAGATCCGAGGTCGACGGGGAAAAACTGTTTTTT
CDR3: CASRSEVDGEKLFF

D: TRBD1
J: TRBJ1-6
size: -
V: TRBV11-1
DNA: TGTGCCAGCAGCTTATTTGGGGGACAGGGGAATTCACCCCTCCACTTT
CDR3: CASSLFGGQGNSPLHF

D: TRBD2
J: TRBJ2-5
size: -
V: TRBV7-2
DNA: TGTGCCAGCAGCAAAACCGGGACTAGCGTTGAGACCCAGTACTTC
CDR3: CASSKTGTSVETQYF

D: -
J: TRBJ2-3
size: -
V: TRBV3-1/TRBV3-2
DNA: TGTGCCAGCAGCCAAGCGTGGGGGCTCGGAGGTACAGATACGCAGTATTTT
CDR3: CASSQAWGLGGTDTQYF

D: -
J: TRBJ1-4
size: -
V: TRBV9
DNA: TGTGCCAGTGCGGGGGGTGCGGGTGCAACTAATGAAAAACTGTTTTTT
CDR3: CASAGGAGATNEKLFF

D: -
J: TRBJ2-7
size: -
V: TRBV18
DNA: TGTGCCAGCTCACCACGAAACGGGGGAACGGCCCCCCTCCAGTACTTC
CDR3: CASSPRNGGTAPLQYF

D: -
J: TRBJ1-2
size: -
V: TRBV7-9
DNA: TGTGCCAGCAGCACCGCCGAACGGCTTGGCTACACCTTC
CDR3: CASSTAERLGYTF

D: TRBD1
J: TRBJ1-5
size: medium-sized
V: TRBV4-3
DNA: TGCGCCAGCAGCCAGGACACCGGGACAGGCGGGCAGCCCCAGCATTTT
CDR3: CASSQDTGTGGQPQHF

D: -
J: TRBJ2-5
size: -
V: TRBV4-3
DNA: TGCGCCAGCAGCCAAGACTACAGGGCGAGAGAAGAGACCCAGTACTTC
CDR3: CASSQDYRAREETQYF

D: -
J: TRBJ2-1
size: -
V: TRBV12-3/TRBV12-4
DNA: TGTGCCAGCAGTTTTTTTCCCGGGAATGAGCAGTTCTTC
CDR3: CASSFFPGNEQFF

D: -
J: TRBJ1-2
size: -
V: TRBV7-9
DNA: TGTGCCAGCAGCTTACGTGCCTATGGCTACACCTTC
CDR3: CASSLRAYGYTF

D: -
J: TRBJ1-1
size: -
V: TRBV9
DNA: TGTGCCAGCAGCGCCGGGACTGGGAGCACTGAAGCTTTCTTT
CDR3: CASSAGTGSTEAFF

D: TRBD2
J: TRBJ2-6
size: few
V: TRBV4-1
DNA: TGCGCCAGCAGCCAAGGCGGGGGACCTCATGGGGCCAACGTCCTGACTTTC
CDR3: CASSQGGGPHGANVLTF

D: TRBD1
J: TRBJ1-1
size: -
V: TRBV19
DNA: TGTGCCAGTAGTACTCGACAGGGCGAAGAGACTGAAGCTTTCTTT
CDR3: CASSTRQGEETEAFF

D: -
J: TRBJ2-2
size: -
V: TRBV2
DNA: TGTGCCAGCATGGTCACCGGGGAGCTGTTTTTT
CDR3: CASMVTGELFF

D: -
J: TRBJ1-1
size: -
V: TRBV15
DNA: TGTGCCACCAGCAGAGAAGGAACGAGGAACACTGAAGCTTTCTTT
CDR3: CATSREGTRNTEAFF

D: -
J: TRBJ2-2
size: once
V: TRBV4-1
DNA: TGCGCCAGCAGCCAAGACGGGGGATGGACGGGGCGAAAGAACACCGGGGAGCTGTTTTTT
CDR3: CASSQDGGWTGRKNTGELFF

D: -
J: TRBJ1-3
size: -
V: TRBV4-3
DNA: TGCGCCAGCAGCCAAGATTCTGGGAGCTCTGGAAACACCATATATTTT
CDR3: CASSQDSGSSGNTIYF

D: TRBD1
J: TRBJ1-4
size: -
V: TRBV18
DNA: TGTGCCAGCTCACCAATAGTAGGGGGCCCAAGAACTAATGAAAAACTGTTTTTT
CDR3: CASSPIVGGPRTNEKLFF

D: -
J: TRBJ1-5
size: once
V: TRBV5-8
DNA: TGTGCCAGCAGCTTCCTCCGGGACTACAATCAGCCCCAGCATTTT
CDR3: CASSFLRDYNQPQHF

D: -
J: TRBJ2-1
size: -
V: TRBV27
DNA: TGTGCCATCTCCCCCGGTGGCCTTAATGAGCAGTTCTTC
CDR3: CAISPGGLNEQFF

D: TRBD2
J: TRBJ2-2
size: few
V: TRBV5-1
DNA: TGCGCCAGCAGCTTGGGAAGGACTAGCGGGAGGAACACCGGGGAGCTGTTTTTT
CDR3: CASSLGRTSGRNTGELFF

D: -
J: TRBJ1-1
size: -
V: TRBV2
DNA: TGTGCCAGCACGGCAGGACCGAACACTGAAGCTTTCTTT
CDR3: CASTAGPNTEAFF

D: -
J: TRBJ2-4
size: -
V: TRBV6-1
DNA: TGTGCCAGCAGTGGAAGCTCTGTTATGGCGGTAGCCAAAAACATTCAGTACTTC
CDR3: CASSGSSVMAVAKNIQYF

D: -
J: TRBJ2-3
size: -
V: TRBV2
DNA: TGTGCCAGCAGTGAAGGGTATGGAGATACGCAGTATTTT
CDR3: CASSEGYGDTQYF

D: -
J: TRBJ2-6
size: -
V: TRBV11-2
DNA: TGTGCCAGCAGCCAACTTGACTCTGGGGCCAACGTCCTGACTTTC
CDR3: CASSQLDSGANVLTF

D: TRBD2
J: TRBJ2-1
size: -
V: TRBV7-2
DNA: TGTGCCAGTAATCCAAGTTTGACGGGAGGGAGCGATGAGCAGTTCTTC
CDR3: CASNPSLTGGSDEQFF

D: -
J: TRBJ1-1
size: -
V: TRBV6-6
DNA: TGTGCCAGCAGTTCTGGACCGAACACTGAAGCTTTCTTT
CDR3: CASSSGPNTEAFF

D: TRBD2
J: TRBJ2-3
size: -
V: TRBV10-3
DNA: TGTGCCATCAGCCGGGGGGACGGGAGAACAGATACGCAGTATTTT
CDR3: CAISRGDGRTDTQYF

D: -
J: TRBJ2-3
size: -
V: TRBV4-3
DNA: TGCGCCAGCAGCCAAGTGGGGGGCAGGGCGGATACGCAGTATTTT
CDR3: CASSQVGGRADTQYF

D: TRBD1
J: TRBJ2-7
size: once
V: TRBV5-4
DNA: TGTGCCAGCAGCACGGACAGGAGCTCCTACGAGCAGTACTTC
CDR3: CASSTDRSSYEQYF

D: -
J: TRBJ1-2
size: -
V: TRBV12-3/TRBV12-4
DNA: TGTGCCAGCAGTTCCCTAATCGCCTATGGCTACACCTTC
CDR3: CASSSLIAYGYTF

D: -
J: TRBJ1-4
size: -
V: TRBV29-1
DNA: TGCAGCGCTTCTGCAGGGGTGGCTGAAAAACTGTTTTTT
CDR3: CSASAGVAEKLFF

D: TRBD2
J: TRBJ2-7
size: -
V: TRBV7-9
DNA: TGTGCCAGCAGCACCCCGAGCGGGAGGTCTCCCTACGAGCAGTACTTC
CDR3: CASSTPSGRSPYEQYF

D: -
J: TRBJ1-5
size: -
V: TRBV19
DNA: TGTGCCAGTAGTATAGGGTACAGGACAGACAATCAGCCCCAGCATTTT
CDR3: CASSIGYRTDNQPQHF

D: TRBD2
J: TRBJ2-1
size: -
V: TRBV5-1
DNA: TGCGCCAGCAGCTTGGTCCCGCGGGAGGCCTCCTACAATGAGCAGTTCTTC
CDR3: CASSLVPREASYNEQFF

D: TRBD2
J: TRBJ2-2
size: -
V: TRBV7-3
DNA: TGTGCCAGCAGCTGCCGGGGACTACCCATTCCTACCGGGGAGCTGTTTTTT
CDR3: CASSCRGLPIPTGELFF

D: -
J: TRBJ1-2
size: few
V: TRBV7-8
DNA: TGTGCCAGCAGCACCCGGCAGGGGCTTAACTATGGCTACACCTTC
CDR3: CASSTRQGLNYGYTF

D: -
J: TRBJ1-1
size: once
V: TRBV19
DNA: TGTGCCAGTAGTATAGCATACGGGGAGAACACTGAAGCTTTCTTT
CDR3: CASSIAYGENTEAFF

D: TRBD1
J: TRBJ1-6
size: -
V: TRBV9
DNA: TGTGCCAGCAGCGTAGCTATTGGGGGCTGGGACAGATCACCCCTCCACTTT
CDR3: CASSVAIGGWDRSPLHF

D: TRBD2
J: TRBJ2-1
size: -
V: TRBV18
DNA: TGTGCCAGCTCACCACCTGTCGGGGGGAACAATGAGCAGTTCTTC
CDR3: CASSPPVGGNNEQFF

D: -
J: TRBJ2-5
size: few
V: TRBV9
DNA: TGTGCCAGCAGCGTAGCAGACGGGGCGACCCAGTACTTC
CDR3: CASSVADGATQYF